A selection of T cell receptor beta chains follows, all from one sample in a study of T-cell reconstitution after alpha-beta-depleted transplantation in children. TCRdb reprocessed the PCR reads via MiXCR and lists one record per CDR3 protein. Of 250,000 to 350,000 distinct CDR3 sequences in the sample, 9.5% to 10% were seen once. The starting material was PBMCs from the stem cell graft donor, obtained from the stem cell graft. All receptors come from a human donor who donated a stem cell graft to a child with SCID. The CDR3 runs from the conserved cysteine through the conserved F or W. The D gene is left open where the match is weak. A row's size may be missing; if present it is once, few, many or a size class.

v_call: TRBV7-2
d_call: NA
clone_size: once
j_call: TRBJ1-5
cdr3_aa: CASSPLPGLGQPQHF
cdr3_nt: TGTGCCAGCAGCCCCCTACCAGGGCTCGGCCAGCCCCAGCATTTT

v_call: TRBV5-6
d_call: NA
clone_size: NA
j_call: TRBJ2-1
cdr3_aa: CASSRRWGSNEQFF
cdr3_nt: TGTGCCAGCAGCCGACGGTGGGGATCCAATGAGCAGTTCTTC

v_call: TRBV20-1
d_call: NA
clone_size: few
j_call: TRBJ2-1
cdr3_aa: CSARDLIRDNEQFF
cdr3_nt: TGCAGTGCTAGAGATCTTATCAGGGACAATGAGCAGTTCTTC

v_call: TRBV7-9
d_call: NA
clone_size: NA
j_call: TRBJ2-3
cdr3_aa: CASSSSTGVTDTQYF
cdr3_nt: TGTGCCAGCAGCTCCTCGACAGGAGTCACAGATACGCAGTATTTT

v_call: TRBV11-3
d_call: TRBD2
clone_size: NA
j_call: TRBJ2-3
cdr3_aa: CASSSAGGSADTQYF
cdr3_nt: TGTGCCAGCAGCTCCGCGGGGGGGAGTGCAGATACGCAGTATTTT

v_call: TRBV5-1
d_call: NA
clone_size: NA
j_call: TRBJ2-3
cdr3_aa: CASLHRATDTQYF
cdr3_nt: TGCGCCAGCTTACACAGGGCCACAGATACGCAGTATTTT

v_call: TRBV3-1
d_call: NA
clone_size: NA
j_call: TRBJ1-1
cdr3_aa: CASSQPGTEAFF
cdr3_nt: TGTGCCAGCAGCCAACCCGGGACTGAAGCTTTCTTT

v_call: TRBV3-1
d_call: NA
clone_size: few
j_call: TRBJ1-1
cdr3_aa: CASSPDRRAEAFF
cdr3_nt: TGTGCCAGCAGCCCAGACAGGCGGGCTGAAGCTTTCTTT

v_call: TRBV3-1
d_call: NA
clone_size: many
j_call: TRBJ1-1
cdr3_aa: CASSRTNTEAFF
cdr3_nt: TGTGCCAGCAGCCGCACAAACACTGAAGCTTTCTTT

v_call: TRBV7-9
d_call: TRBD1
clone_size: few
j_call: TRBJ1-6
cdr3_aa: CASSSSGQGNYNSPLHF
cdr3_nt: TGTGCCAGCAGCTCCTCTGGACAGGGCAACTATAATTCACCCCTCCACTTT